These T cell receptor beta chains were read from a single sample in a study of PD-1 blockade in classical Hodgkin lymphoma. The method was immunoSEQ multiplex PCR; TCRdb's version includes in-frame clones alone and lacks a portion of them. The sample consists of under 35,000 clones, about 89% of them appearing once. Material: CD4+ T cells from blood. The source of these receptors is a human donor with classical Hodgkin lymphoma. The CDR3 runs from the conserved cysteine through the conserved F or W. Each record gives: J gene, V gene, D gene, clone size, CDR3 protein, CDR3 DNA. D genes are given only for firm matches. Expanded clones get a size class; other rows say once, few or many, or leave the size out.

>TRBJ1-6|TRBV6-1|.|once
CASSDRVPVYNSPLHF
TGTGCCAGCAGTGACAGGGTCCCTGTCTATAATTCACCCCTCCACTTT
>TRBJ1-3|TRBV27|TRBD1|.
CASSPRQGSSGNTIYF
TGTGCCAGCAGTCCCCGACAGGGGTCCTCTGGAAACACCATATATTTT
>TRBJ1-2|TRBV5-6|.|.
CASSWEPGGYGYTF
TGTGCCAGCAGCTGGGAGCCTGGGGGCTATGGCTACACCTTC
>TRBJ2-7|TRBV7-9|.|once
CASSPTREGEQYF
TGTGCCAGCAGCCCGACAAGGGAAGGGGAGCAGTACTTC
>TRBJ2-7|TRBV7-2|.|.
CASSLFGGDEQYF
TGTGCCAGCAGCTTATTTGGCGGGGACGAGCAGTACTTC
>TRBJ1-1|TRBV19|.|.
CASSIMGSLSGTFF
TGTGCCAGTAGTATTATGGGGTCTCTCTCCGGAACTTTCTTT
>TRBJ1-1|TRBV10-3|TRBD1|.
CAIRGDSGNTEAFF
TGTGCCATCAGAGGGGACAGCGGGAACACTGAAGCTTTCTTT
>TRBJ2-3|TRBV7-2|TRBD2|.
CASSSIAGGTDTQYF
TGTGCCAGCAGCTCGATAGCGGGAGGGACAGATACGCAGTATTTT
>TRBJ2-3|TRBV4-1|.|.
CASSSSWTSLARATVTQYF
TGCGCCAGCAGCTCTTCTTGGACCTCTCTAGCGAGAGCTACAGTTACGCAGTATTTT
>TRBJ1-1|TRBV10-3|TRBD1|few
CAIKTDRGTEAFF
TGTGCCATCAAAACCGACAGGGGCACTGAAGCTTTCTTT
>TRBJ2-5|TRBV4-2|TRBD1|.
CASSQVGDRAMETQYF
TGTGCCAGCAGCCAAGTGGGGGACAGGGCTATGGAGACCCAGTACTTC
>TRBJ1-1|TRBV11-3|.|.
CASSFFIRRTANTEAFF
TGTGCCAGCAGCTTTTTTATTCGGAGAACTGCGAACACTGAAGCTTTCTTT
>TRBJ2-3|TRBV28|.|.
CASGLAATDTQYF
TGTGCCAGCGGTCTAGCCGCCACAGATACGCAGTATTTT
>TRBJ2-1|TRBV4-3|.|.
CASSQDRGTKQFF
TGCGCCAGCAGCCAAGATCGTGGGACAAAGCAGTTCTTC
>TRBJ2-2|TRBV5-1|.|.
CASSLNANTGELFF
TGCGCCAGCAGCTTAAACGCGAACACCGGGGAGCTGTTTTTT
>TRBJ1-5|TRBV6-5|TRBD1|.
CASSRQGVGQPQHF
TGTGCCAGCAGCCGTCAGGGGGTAGGTCAGCCCCAGCATTTT
>TRBJ2-1|TRBV7-2|TRBD2|.
CASSLVGTSGNNEQFF
TGTGCCAGCAGCTTAGTAGGGACTAGCGGTAACAATGAGCAGTTCTTC
>TRBJ2-1|TRBV5-5|.|.
CASSLEDTRQFF
TGTGCCAGCAGCTTGGAGGACACCAGGCAGTTCTTC
>TRBJ1-4|TRBV21-1|.|few
CARIGVAEKLFF
TGTGCCAGAATAGGGGTGGCGGAAAAACTGTTTTTT
>TRBJ2-5|TRBV19|.|once
CASSTRVLAGETQYF
TGTGCCAGTAGCACCCGGGTCTTGGCTGGGGAGACCCAGTACTTC
>TRBJ2-7|TRBV28|TRBD1|.
CASSSGGAGFSYEQYF
TGTGCCAGCAGTTCAGGGGGCGCGGGATTTTCCTACGAGCAGTACTTC
>TRBJ2-7|TRBV18|.|.
CASSPNGDEQYF
TGTGCCAGCTCACCAAATGGGGACGAGCAGTACTTC
>TRBJ1-1|TRBV7-9|.|.
CASSAQSSNTEAFF
TGTGCCAGCAGCGCCCAGTCCTCGAACACTGAAGCTTTCTTT
>TRBJ1-1|TRBV30|TRBD1|.
CAWDRGENTEAFF
TGTGCCTGGGACAGGGGTGAAAACACTGAAGCTTTCTTT
>TRBJ2-1|TRBV29-1|.|.
CSVSQTVYNEQFF
TGCAGCGTTTCCCAGACAGTTTACAATGAGCAGTTCTTC
>TRBJ2-5|TRBV29-1|TRBD2|.
CSVRTSQETQYF
TGCAGCGTGCGGACTAGCCAAGAGACCCAGTACTTC
>TRBJ1-1|TRBV7-2|.|.
CASSRQQGSTEAFF
TGTGCCAGCAGCCGTCAACAGGGTTCCACTGAAGCTTTCTTT
>TRBJ2-3|TRBV6-4|.|once
CASSDSGRRADTQYF
TGTGCCAGCAGTGACTCGGGCCGCAGGGCAGATACGCAGTATTTT
>TRBJ2-2|TRBV11-2|TRBD2|.
CASSRTSDTGELFF
TGTGCCAGCTCTCGGACTAGCGATACCGGGGAGCTGTTTTTT
>TRBJ2-5|TRBV7-2|.|.
CASSLDRYQETQYF
TGTGCCAGCAGCTTAGATAGGTACCAAGAGACCCAGTACTTC
>TRBJ2-6|TRBV5-4|.|.
CASSFWGAGANVLTF
TGTGCCAGCAGCTTCTGGGGTGCTGGGGCCAACGTCCTGACTTTC
>TRBJ2-5|TRBV27|TRBD2|.
CASSLSSGLAGLTQYF
TGTGCCAGCAGTTTAAGTTCCGGACTAGCGGGTTTAACCCAGTACTTC
>TRBJ2-1|TRBV29-1|TRBD1|.
CSVYRGSYNEQFF
TGCAGCGTTTACAGGGGCTCCTACAATGAGCAGTTCTTC
>TRBJ2-7|TRBV28|.|.
CASSGRARPSYEQYF
TGTGCCAGCAGTGGAAGGGCGCGACCCTCCTACGAGCAGTACTTC
>TRBJ1-2|TRBV7-2|TRBD1|once
CASSLGTVQGYGYTF
TGTGCCAGCAGCTTAGGGACGGTACAGGGGTATGGCTACACCTTC
>TRBJ2-2|TRBV4-1|TRBD1|.
CASSRGTGAPTGELFF
TGCGCCAGCAGCCGAGGGACAGGGGCGCCCACCGGGGAGCTGTTTTTT
>TRBJ1-2|TRBV6-6|TRBD1|once
CASSPNTGAYGYTF
TGTGCCAGCAGCCCCAACACAGGGGCCTATGGCTACACCTTC
>TRBJ2-6|TRBV6-6|.|.
CASNRVGANVLTF
TGTGCCAGCAACAGGGTTGGGGCCAACGTCCTGACTTTC
>TRBJ2-2|TRBV4-1|TRBD2|.
CASSQPTSGSGELFF
TGCGCCAGCAGCCAACCGACTAGCGGGAGCGGGGAGCTGTTTTTT
>TRBJ1-3|TRBV6-1|TRBD1|.
CASSRTGEGNTIYF
TGTGCCAGCAGCCGGACAGGCGAGGGAAACACCATATATTTT